Following are 26 T cell receptor beta chains from one sample sequenced in a study of T cells in Graves' hyperthyroidism and ophthalmopathy. RNA transcripts provided the source from which TCR beta CDR3 regions were amplified. An initial round of RT-PCR targeting the TCR CDR3 relied on the HTBI primer set. TCRdb fed the multiplex PCR reads into MiXCR, producing one record per CDR3 protein. The table includes some 620,000 distinct CDR3 sequences, around 15% detected once. Material for sequencing was blood. The receptors were sampled from a woman in her twenties or thirties with Graves' hyperthyroidism.

This clonotype was seen a few times. The rearrangement uses TRBV3-1 and TRBJ1-3, with D uncertain. Germline V gene data show CDR1 as LGHDT and CDR2 as YNNKEL (reference sequence). The CDR3 spans 14 residues. V was shortened by 4 bases and J by 0 bases, with 7 bases between the two germline ends. In DNA, the CDR3 is TGTGCCAGCAGCCGGGAGCGCTCTGGAAACACCATATATTTT. It codes for CASSRERSGNTIYF.

This clonotype was counted many times. V usage is TRBV28 and J usage is TRBJ2-7, with TRBD2 as a possible D gene (6 bases). The germline V and J ends were trimmed by 6 bases and 2 bases, with 29 bases remaining between them. CDR1 and CDR2 (germline): MDHEN, SYDVKM. The CDR3 extends over 19 amino acids. CDR3 loop: CASSSPAPSGDLYPYEQYF. The DNA for the CDR3 is TGTGCCAGCAGCTCCCCAGCCCCTTCGGGAGACCTTTATCCCTACGAGCAGTACTTC.

This clonotype was counted ten times or more. Here the CDR3 reads CASSLYRGDRQPQHF. The CDR3, as DNA: TGTGCCAGCAGTTTATATCGGGGTGACAGACAGCCCCAGCATTTT. This rearrangement joins TRBV28 to TRBJ1-5, with D tentatively TRBD1 (5 bases). The V end was cut by 1 base, the J end by 7 bases, with 14 bases between. Germline CDR1 is MDHEN and CDR2 is SYDVKM. This CDR3 spans 15 amino acids.

This clonotype was observed many times. The chain employs TRBV28 and TRBJ2-1, with D uncertain. CDR3 size: 10 residues. From germline, CDR1 is MDHEN and CDR2 SYDVKM. V was clipped by 4 bases and J by 5 bases, with 0 bases between them. The CDR3 sequence: CASSYNEQFF. CDR3 DNA sequence: TGTGCCAGCAGTTACAATGAGCAGTTCTTC.

On this clonotype itself: The conserved final phenylalanine or tryptophan is absent from the CDR3, which likely points to a read error. The chain carries TRBV11-3 and TRBJ1-1, with 7 bases identical to TRBD1. Per the germline V gene, CDR1 is SGHNT and CDR2 is YENEEA. J gave up 0 bases and V 5 bases, and 6 bases lay outside the gene matches. The CDR3 is 15 residues long. The CDR3 spells CASSMYRGLNTEAFL. The CDR3, as DNA: TGTGCCAGCAGCATGTACAGGGGCCTGAACACTGAAGCTTTCCTT.

In this sample, this clonotype turned up many times. V usage is TRBV20-1 and J usage is TRBJ2-7, with TRBD2 matching 10 bases. The CDR3 runs 16 residues. The V and J ends lost 5 bases and 1 base, in that order; junction bases with no gene match: 11. Germline CDR1 DFQATT, CDR2 SNEGSKA (reference sequence). The CDR3 coding sequence is TGCAGTGCTGACGGCCTTGGACTAGCGGCATCCTACGAGCAGTACTTC. Protein product: CSADGLGLAASYEQYF.

This clonotype was seen just once. This chain links TRBV10-3 with TRBJ1-2; D remains unclear. V was shortened by 3 bases and J by 8 bases, with 22 bases between the two germline ends. Looked up from germline, CDR1 is ENHRY and CDR2 is SYGVKD. This CDR3 region has 16 residues. The CDR3 DNA reads as TGTGCCATCAGTGATTTTGGAAGTACAGCGTTAGAGGGCTACACCTTC. It codes for CAISDFGSTALEGYTF.

The chain is built from TRBV24-1 and TRBJ2-2; 7 nucleotides match TRBD1. The CDR3 is 16 residues long. J was trimmed by 1 base and V by 1 base; bases with no gene match: 2. Looked up from germline, CDR1 is KGHDR and CDR2 is SFDVKD. In DNA form, the CDR3 reads TGTGCCACCAGTGATTTCAGGGACAGGAACACCGGGGAGCTGTTTTTT. As protein: CATSDFRDRNTGELFF.

This clonotype was seen more than once but under ten times. The rearrangement joins TRBV5-1 to TRBJ2-2; D gene unclear. The CDR3 consists of 18 residues. Germline values: CDR1 SGHRS, CDR2 YFSETQ. V was cut by 0 bases and J by 0 bases, with 15 bases left in between. The CDR3 DNA is TGCGCCAGCAGCTTGGCTCCAAACACCTACGCGAACACCGGGGAGCTGTTTTTT. Encoded protein: CASSLAPNTYANTGELFF.

The CDR3 spells CASSERSRSMGKLFF. Written as DNA, the CDR3 is TGTGCCAGCAGTGAACGGAGTCGGAGTATGGGAAAACTGTTTTTT. The V gene is TRBV2, the J gene TRBJ1-4; D is unclear. Germline-derived CDR1 and CDR2 are SNHLY and FYNNEI. V dropped 2 bases and J dropped 10 bases, with 17 bases sitting between them. This CDR3 comprises 15 residues.

This clonotype was detected only a few times. The rearrangement links TRBV5-1 to TRBJ1-4; a weak D match, TRBD1 (6 bases). The CDR3 has 12 amino acids. V was cut by 8 bases and J by 7 bases, with 12 bases left in between. Germline CDR1 is SGHRS and CDR2 is YFSETQ. CDR3 region: CASKGGSEKLFF. The CDR3 DNA reads as TGCGCCAGTAAGGGGGGTAGTGAAAAACTGTTTTTT.

The chain's CDR3 is CSATSPWTSGSWGEQFF. In nucleotides, the CDR3 is TGCAGTGCTACCTCCCCCTGGACTAGCGGGAGTTGGGGTGAGCAGTTCTTC. The chain is built from TRBV20-1 and TRBJ2-1; 13 nucleotides line up with TRBD2. Looked up from germline, CDR1 is DFQATT and CDR2 is SNEGSKA (reference sequence). J lost 9 bases, V lost 4 bases, and 15 bases had no gene match. There are 17 residues in the CDR3.

This clonotype was recorded many times. The genes are TRBV5-6 and TRBJ1-5; unclear D gene. V lost 0 bases and J 4 bases, leaving 5 bases between the germline ends. The CDR3 sequence is 13 residues long. The germline V gene encodes CDR1 SGHDT and CDR2 YYEEEE. The CDR3 loop is CASSLGWNQPQHF. For the CDR3, the DNA is TGTGCCAGCAGCTTGGGGTGGAATCAGCCCCAGCATTTT.

This clonotype was recorded at least ten times. The V gene is TRBV6-1, the J gene TRBJ2-1, with TRBD2 matching over 10 bases. V lost 6 bases to trimming and J lost 5 bases; unmatched junction nucleotides: 10. Germline CDR1 and CDR2: MNHNS and SASEGT. This CDR3 is built from 16 residues. The CDR3 bases are TGTGCCAGCAGGGCTTGGGATAGCGGGAGGAACAATGAGCAGTTCTTC. It specifies CASRAWDSGRNNEQFF.

This clonotype was picked up many times. The rearrangement joins TRBV5-1 to TRBJ1-1; D perhaps matches TRBD1 (6 bases). Germline CDR1 is SGHRS and CDR2 is YFSETQ. The CDR3 covers 15 residues. V was pared by 2 bases and J by 4 bases, with 15 bases between. The CDR3 loop reads CASSFAGQTGTEAFF. The CDR3 nucleotides read TGCGCCAGCAGCTTTGCAGGACAGACGGGCACTGAAGCTTTCTTT.

The rearrangement uses TRBV6-2 or TRBV6-3 and TRBJ1-3, with 7 bases lining up with TRBD1. CDR1 MNHEY and CDR2 SVGEGT come from the germline V gene. This CDR3 has 17 amino acids. The V segment lost 5 bases and the J segment 2 bases; nucleotides outside the gene matches: 12. CDR3 in DNA: TGTGCCAGCAGTGAATATTGGACAGGAAACACTGGAAACACCATATATTTT. Translation gives CASSEYWTGNTGNTIYF.

This chain uses TRBV7-6 with TRBJ2-7, with TRBD2 identical over 9 bases. Germline values: CDR1 SGHVS, CDR2 FNYEAQ. V shed 5 bases, J shed 2 bases, and the junction held 10 bases outside the gene matches. CDR3 length equals 16 residues. The CDR3 loop is CASSPDTSGRTYEQYF. In nucleotides, the CDR3 is TGTGCCAGCAGCCCGGATACTAGCGGGCGTACCTACGAGCAGTACTTC.

The chain combines TRBV9 with TRBJ2-1; 8 bases align to TRBD2. The V and J ends lost 2 bases and 0 bases, in that order; junction bases with no gene match: 4. The CDR3 consists of 16 residues. CDR1 is SGDLS, CDR2 YYNGEE, per germline. The CDR3 is CASSVLAGSSYNEQFF. The CDR3 region has the DNA TGTGCCAGCAGCGTCTTAGCGGGATCCTCCTACAATGAGCAGTTCTTC.

This clonotype appeared a few times. This chain joins TRBV15 and TRBJ2-1; TRBD1 might be the D (5 bases). Germline CDR1 reads LNHNV; CDR2 reads YYDKDF (reference sequence). The CDR3 length is 18 residues. V was shortened by 0 bases and J by 0 bases, with 15 bases between the two germline ends. The CDR3 region is CATSRDRGRTTSYNEQFF. The CDR3 nucleotides are TGTGCCACCAGCAGAGATAGGGGTCGGACAACCTCCTACAATGAGCAGTTCTTC.

This clonotype was observed at least ten times. V usage is TRBV6-1 and J usage is TRBJ2-4; tentatively, D is TRBD1 or TRBD2 (5 bases each). There are 19 residues in the CDR3. V was shortened by 3 bases and J by 0 bases, with 21 bases between the two germline ends. From germline, CDR1 is MNHNS and CDR2 SASEGT. CDR3 residues: CASSDGASATGVAKNIQYF. The DNA of the CDR3 is TGTGCCAGCAGTGACGGGGCTTCGGCAACAGGAGTAGCCAAAAACATTCAGTACTTC.

This clonotype has at least ten counts. The J gene is TRBJ2-2, the V gene TRBV6-1; 10 positions agree with TRBD1. Unmatched junction bases numbered 6, after V lost 6 bases and J lost 5 bases. This CDR3 has 15 residues. Germline-derived CDR1 and CDR2 are MNHNS and SASEGT. CDR3 in amino acids: CASRAGQGTTGELFF. The CDR3 DNA reads TGTGCCAGCAGGGCGGGACAGGGGACGACCGGGGAGCTGTTTTTT.

The J gene is TRBJ2-1, the V gene TRBV19; 8 nucleotides match TRBD2. Unmatched junction bases numbered 6, after V lost 3 bases and J lost 8 bases. Germline V gene lookup returns CDR1 LNHDA and CDR2 SQIVND (reference sequence). CDR3 length equals 14 residues. CDR3 sequence (DNA): TGTGCCAGTAGTATGGGGGGACTAGTCGATGAGCAGTTCTTC. The encoded protein is CASSMGGLVDEQFF.

The rearrangement links TRBV6-4 to TRBJ1-2; 11 bases line up with TRBD1. V lost 0 bases to trimming and J lost 4 bases; unmatched junction nucleotides: 1. The CDR3 sequence is 15 residues long. CDR1 and CDR2 (germline): MRHNA, SNTAGT. CDR3 loop: CASSDSGTGGYGYTF. CDR3 DNA sequence: TGTGCCAGCAGTGACTCCGGGACAGGGGGCTATGGCTACACCTTC.

V usage is TRBV20-1 and J usage is TRBJ1-2; D unresolved. Trimming took off 3 bases at V and 4 bases at J, with 9 bases between the two ends. The CDR3 is 12 amino acids. Germline V gene sequence: CDR1 DFQATT, CDR2 SNEGSKA (reference sequence). CDR3 DNA sequence: TGCAGTGCTAGCGAACAGCTCTATGGCTACACCTTC. Amino acids: CSASEQLYGYTF.

Ten or more counts support this clonotype. The V gene is TRBV28, the J gene TRBJ2-1, with D tentatively TRBD1 or TRBD2 (7 bases each). Trimming took 3 bases from V and 8 from J, leaving 14 bases between them. Germline V CDR1 and CDR2: MDHEN, SYDVKM. This CDR3 has 14 amino acids. The CDR3 bases are TGTGCCAGCAGTTTGGGGGGAGGGGGCTATGAGCAGTTCTTC. This codes for CASSLGGGGYEQFF. Complete variable domain (other parts from reference TRBV28 and TRBJ2-1): DVKVTQSSRYLVKRTGEKVFLECVQDMDHENMFWYRQDPGLGLRLIYFSYDVKMKEKGDIPEGYSVSREKKERFSLILESASTNQTSMYLCASSLGGGGYEQFFGPGTRLTVL.

Comments on this clonotype: A much larger clone differs by one base, so this may be a read error. This chain uses TRBV24-1 with TRBJ2-3; D remains ambiguous. CDR1 KGHDR and CDR2 SFDVKD come from the germline V gene. The length of the CDR3 is 15 residues. Trimming removed 3 bases from V and 3 bases from J, with 12 bases in between. The chain's CDR3 is CATSDPTTWTDTQYF. DNA for the CDR3: TGTGCCACCAGTGATCCCACAACTTGGACAGATACGCAGTATTTT.